The rows below give T cell receptor beta chains drawn from one sample of a study of cytomegalovirus exposure and HLA in healthy donors. TCRdb keeps only in-frame clones here, not all; method: immunoSEQ multiplex PCR. The sample holds about 150,000 clones, around 79% seen once. What was sequenced was PBMCs. These receptors were collected from a man aged 40-49 years in good health and CMV-seropositive. Both conserved end residues are part of each CDR3. A D gene is named only where the DNA matches it firmly. Only part of the rows carry a size: once, few, many, or a class if the clone is expanded.

DNA	CDR3	D	size	V	J
TGTGCCATCACCAACAAGCCGGGTAACTATGGCTACACCTTC	CAITNKPGNYGYTF	NA	NA	TRBV10-3	TRBJ1-2
TGTGCCTGCTCCGGTCGGGTTTTCTCCTATGGCTACACCTTC	CACSGRVFSYGYTF	NA	NA	TRBV30	TRBJ1-2
TGTGCCAGCTCACCGGACTCTTCCAATGAGCAGTTCTTC	CASSPDSSNEQFF	NA	once	TRBV18	TRBJ2-1
TGCAGCGTTCAGGGGACTGAAGCTTTCTTT	CSVQGTEAFF	NA	NA	TRBV29-1	TRBJ1-1
TGTGCCATCCTCGGGGACAGGTCTTCTTTCTTT	CAILGDRSSFF	TRBD1	NA	TRBV6-1	TRBJ1-1
TGTGCCAGCAGCTTGTTGGGAGGGATGCAGGGTCACGAGCAGTACTTC	CASSLLGGMQGHEQYF	TRBD2	NA	TRBV5-5	TRBJ2-7
TGTGCCAGCAGCTTGGCCCGTGGAGATGAGCAGTTCTTC	CASSLARGDEQFF	NA	NA	TRBV5-4	TRBJ2-1
TGTGCCTGGAGTCGTGAAGCGGGAGAGTCGCAGTATTTT	CAWSREAGESQYF	TRBD2	once	TRBV30	TRBJ2-3
TGTGCCAGCAGTGGAGGTGCCGAGCAGTACTTC	CASSGGAEQYF	NA	NA	TRBV25-1	TRBJ2-7
TGTGCCAGCAGCCGTTTAGCGGGAGCCCAAGAGACCCAGTACTTC	CASSRLAGAQETQYF	TRBD2	NA	TRBV7-2	TRBJ2-5
TGTGCCAGCTCACGCCAGGGTGGCTACACCTTC	CASSRQGGYTF	NA	once	TRBV18	TRBJ1-2
TGTGCCAGCGGTCTCCCAACTACAGGGGTTCAGCCCCAGCATTTT	CASGLPTTGVQPQHF	TRBD1	once	TRBV2	TRBJ1-5
TGTGCCAGCAGCCCTGGCAGTCTCCTGCGGTCGAGCATTCAGTACTTC	CASSPGSLLRSSIQYF	NA	NA	TRBV11-2	TRBJ2-4
TGCATCACTAGCGTTGATTCAGGATCGAACTATGGCTACACCTTC	CITSVDSGSNYGYTF	NA	few	TRBV29-1	TRBJ1-2
TGTGCCAGTACCTTAACCGGGACAGGGGGCTACGAGCAGTACTTC	CASTLTGTGGYEQYF	TRBD1	NA	TRBV19	TRBJ2-7
TGCGCCAGCAGCTTGGCGTCAGCGGGAGTCGACGAGCAGTACTTC	CASSLASAGVDEQYF	TRBD2	NA	TRBV5-1	TRBJ2-7
TGTGCCACCAGCAGCTACAGGGAGTCGGGCTATGGCTACACCTTC	CATSSYRESGYGYTF	NA	NA	TRBV15	TRBJ1-2
TGTGCCAGCTCACCAATGGGACAGGGGGCGCTCGGCTACACCTTC	CASSPMGQGALGYTF	TRBD1	NA	TRBV18	TRBJ1-2
TGTGCCAGCAGTGACCCCCGGGGGAAGTCACGTTACGAGCAGTACTTC	CASSDPRGKSRYEQYF	NA	NA	TRBV25-1	TRBJ2-7
TGTGCCTGGAGTGTACGGGGGCAAGAGACCCAGTACTTC	CAWSVRGQETQYF	NA	NA	TRBV30	TRBJ2-5
TGCAGCATCTCGAGGGAGGGGAATGAAAAACTGTTTTTT	CSISREGNEKLFF	NA	once	TRBV29-1	TRBJ1-4
TGTGCCAGTAGCACCGCGGATCTAGCGGGAGGGCCCGTCTACGAGCAGTACTTC	CASSTADLAGGPVYEQYF	TRBD2	NA	TRBV19	TRBJ2-7
TGTGCCAGCAGCGCCCGACTTAAGCGGGAGAGGACCTACAATGAGCAGTTCTTC	CASSARLKRERTYNEQFF	NA	NA	TRBV21-1	TRBJ2-1
TGTGCCAGCAGCTCGGCATTCTGGGACAGGGGCTACACCTTC	CASSSAFWDRGYTF	TRBD1	NA	TRBV7-9	TRBJ1-2
TGCGCCAGCAGCCCCGAGCCCCAGGGGTCGGGTAATGAAAAACTGTTTTTT	CASSPEPQGSGNEKLFF	NA	NA	TRBV5-1	TRBJ1-4
TGTGCCAGCAGCTTGGGGCATTCTAATGAAAAACTGTTTTTT	CASSLGHSNEKLFF	NA	NA	TRBV7-6	TRBJ1-4
TGTGCCAGCAGCTCGACAGGCAATCAGCCCCAGCATTTT	CASSSTGNQPQHF	NA	NA	TRBV7-2	TRBJ1-5
TGTGCCAGTAGTGCACAGGGGTGGAGGGTCGCCAAAAACATTCAGTACTTC	CASSAQGWRVAKNIQYF	NA	NA	TRBV19	TRBJ2-4
TGTGCCACCAGCAGAGGTACAGCTGGAAACACCATATATTTT	CATSRGTAGNTIYF	NA	NA	TRBV15	TRBJ1-3
TGTGCCAGCAGTGAAAGCGGGGGAGGGTTTTATAGCAATCAGCCCCAGCATTTT	CASSESGGGFYSNQPQHF	NA	NA	TRBV6-1	TRBJ1-5
TGTGCCAGCGGGGGGGTCGGCGAGCAGTACTTC	CASGGVGEQYF	TRBD2	NA	TRBV6-5	TRBJ2-7
TGTGCCAGCAGCTCAACTAGTTTGGGATACAATGAGCAGTTCTTC	CASSSTSLGYNEQFF	NA	NA	TRBV6-6	TRBJ2-1
TGTGCCTGGACGCGGGCCGGAGCGGGAGGCATGGCCAATGAGCAGTTCTTC	CAWTRAGAGGMANEQFF	TRBD2	NA	TRBV30	TRBJ2-1